This section outlines one TCR beta chain sequence together with its context. Data came from immunoSEQ multiplex PCR; TCRdb stores just in-frame clones and leaves some out. The sample contains some 15,000 clones, over 70% of which appear only once. This sample is part of a study of tumor-infiltrating lymphocytes in localized non-small cell lung cancer. Germline V gene sequence: CDR1 MNHEY, CDR2 SVGAGI. V shed 6 bases and J shed 1 base, with 9 bases lying between them. The CDR3 consists of 14 residues. This TCR was recovered from a human donor with non-small cell lung cancer. The source material was lung tumor tissue. The V gene is TRBV6-5, the J gene TRBJ2-2; D gene ambiguous. CDR3 region: CASRAGLNTGELFF. CDR3 coding DNA: TGTGCCAGCAGGGCTGGGCTGAACACCGGGGAGCTGTTTTTT.